This T cell receptor (beta chain) is drawn from a study of T cell responses to AZD1222 COVID-19 vaccine. TCRdb keeps only in-frame clones here, not all; method: immunoSEQ multiplex PCR. The sample has 100,000 to 150,000 clones, 75% to 95% seen once. This sequence was found in an adult who received the AZD1222 COVID-19 vaccine. The material sequenced was peripheral blood, taken 28 days after the second AZD1222 dose.

The DNA for the CDR3 is TGTGCCAGCTCACCAACGGACACTGAAGCTTTCTTT. As protein: CASSPTDTEAFF. V gene TRBV18 combines with J gene TRBJ1-1; D not resolved. Germline loops: CDR1 KGHSH, CDR2 LQKENI. The germline V and J ends were trimmed by 2 bases and 3 bases, with 4 bases remaining between them. The CDR3 totals 12 residues. Looking up the rest from reference TRBV18 and TRBJ1-1 gives the full variable domain: NAGVMQNPRHLVRRRGQEARLRCSPMKGHSHVYWYRQLPEEGLKFMVYLQKENIIDESGMPKERFSAEFPKEGPSILRIQQVVRGDSAAYFCASSPTDTEAFFGQGTRLTVV.